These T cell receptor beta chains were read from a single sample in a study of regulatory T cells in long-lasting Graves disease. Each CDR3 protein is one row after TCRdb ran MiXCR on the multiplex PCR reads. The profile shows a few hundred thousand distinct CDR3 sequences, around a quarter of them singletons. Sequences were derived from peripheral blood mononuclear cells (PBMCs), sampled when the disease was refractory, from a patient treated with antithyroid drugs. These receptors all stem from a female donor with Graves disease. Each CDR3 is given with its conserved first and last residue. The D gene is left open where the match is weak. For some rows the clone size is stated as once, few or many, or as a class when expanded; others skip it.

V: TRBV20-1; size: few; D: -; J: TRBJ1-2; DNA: TGCAGTGCTGTTAGGGAACCGGGCGGCTACACCTTC; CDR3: CSAVREPGGYTF
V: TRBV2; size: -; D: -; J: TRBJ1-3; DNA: TGTGCCAGCAGCGTAAAACAGGGAGAGGGATCATCTGGAAACACCATATATTTT; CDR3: CASSVKQGEGSSGNTIYF
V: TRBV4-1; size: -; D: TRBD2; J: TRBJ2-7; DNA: TGCGCCAGCAGCCAATTGATAGCGGGAGTGTTCAGGGAGCAGTACTTC; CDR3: CASSQLIAGVFREQYF
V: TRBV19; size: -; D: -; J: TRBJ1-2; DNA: TGTGCCAGTACCCCGACAGGTATAAACTATGGCTACACCTTC; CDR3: CASTPTGINYGYTF
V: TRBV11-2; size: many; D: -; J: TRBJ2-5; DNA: TGTGCCAGCAGCTTAGCCGGGGGGCTCATAGAGACCCAGTACTTC; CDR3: CASSLAGGLIETQYF
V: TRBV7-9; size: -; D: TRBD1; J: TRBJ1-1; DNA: TGTGCCAGCGAGTTCGACAGGGGGGCTGAAGCTTTCTTT; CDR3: CASEFDRGAEAFF
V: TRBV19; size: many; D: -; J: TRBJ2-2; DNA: TGTGCCAGTAGTCCCGGCGTCGGGACAATCACCGGGGAGCTGTTTTTT; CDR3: CASSPGVGTITGELFF
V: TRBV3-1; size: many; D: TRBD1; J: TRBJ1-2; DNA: TGTGCCAGCAGGGGACAGGGGGATGGCTACACCTTC; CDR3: CASRGQGDGYTF
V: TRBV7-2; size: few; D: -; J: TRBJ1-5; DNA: TGTGCCAGCAGCTTAAGTCCTCCGGGGAATCAGCCCCAGCATTTT; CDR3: CASSLSPPGNQPQHF
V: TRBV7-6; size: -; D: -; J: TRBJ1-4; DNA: TGTGCCAGCAGCTTAGCCCGGGATGGAAAACTGTTTTTT; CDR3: CASSLARDGKLFF
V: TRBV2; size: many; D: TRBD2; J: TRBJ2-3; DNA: TGTGCCAGCAGTGAGCAAGCGGGAGGGCTTAGCACAGATACGCAGTATTTT; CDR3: CASSEQAGGLSTDTQYF